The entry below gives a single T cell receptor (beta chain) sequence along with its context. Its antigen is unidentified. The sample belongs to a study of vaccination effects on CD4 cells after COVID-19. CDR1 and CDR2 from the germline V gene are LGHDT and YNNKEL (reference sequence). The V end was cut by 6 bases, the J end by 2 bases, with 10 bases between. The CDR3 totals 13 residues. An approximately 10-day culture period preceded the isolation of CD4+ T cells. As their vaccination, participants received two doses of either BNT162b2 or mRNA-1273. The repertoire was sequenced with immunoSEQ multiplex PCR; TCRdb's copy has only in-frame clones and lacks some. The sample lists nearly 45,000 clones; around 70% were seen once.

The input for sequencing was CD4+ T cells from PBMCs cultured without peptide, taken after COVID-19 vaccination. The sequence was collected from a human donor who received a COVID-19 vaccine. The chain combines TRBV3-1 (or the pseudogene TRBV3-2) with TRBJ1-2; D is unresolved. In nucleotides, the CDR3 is TGTGCCAGCAGGCAGGACGGAAACTATGGCTACACCTTC. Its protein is CASRQDGNYGYTF.